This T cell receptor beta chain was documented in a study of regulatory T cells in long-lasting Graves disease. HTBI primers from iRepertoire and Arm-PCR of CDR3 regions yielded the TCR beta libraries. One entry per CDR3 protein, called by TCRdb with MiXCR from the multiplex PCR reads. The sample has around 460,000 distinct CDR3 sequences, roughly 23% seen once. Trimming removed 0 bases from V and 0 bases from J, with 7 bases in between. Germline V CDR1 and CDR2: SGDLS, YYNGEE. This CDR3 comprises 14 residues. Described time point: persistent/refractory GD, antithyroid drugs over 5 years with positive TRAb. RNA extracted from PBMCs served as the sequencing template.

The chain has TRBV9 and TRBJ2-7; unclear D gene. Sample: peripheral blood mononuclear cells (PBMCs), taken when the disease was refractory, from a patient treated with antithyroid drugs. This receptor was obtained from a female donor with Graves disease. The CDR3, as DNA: TGTGCCAGCAGCGTAGATCCAGCCTCCTACGAGCAGTACTTC. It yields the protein CASSVDPASYEQYF.